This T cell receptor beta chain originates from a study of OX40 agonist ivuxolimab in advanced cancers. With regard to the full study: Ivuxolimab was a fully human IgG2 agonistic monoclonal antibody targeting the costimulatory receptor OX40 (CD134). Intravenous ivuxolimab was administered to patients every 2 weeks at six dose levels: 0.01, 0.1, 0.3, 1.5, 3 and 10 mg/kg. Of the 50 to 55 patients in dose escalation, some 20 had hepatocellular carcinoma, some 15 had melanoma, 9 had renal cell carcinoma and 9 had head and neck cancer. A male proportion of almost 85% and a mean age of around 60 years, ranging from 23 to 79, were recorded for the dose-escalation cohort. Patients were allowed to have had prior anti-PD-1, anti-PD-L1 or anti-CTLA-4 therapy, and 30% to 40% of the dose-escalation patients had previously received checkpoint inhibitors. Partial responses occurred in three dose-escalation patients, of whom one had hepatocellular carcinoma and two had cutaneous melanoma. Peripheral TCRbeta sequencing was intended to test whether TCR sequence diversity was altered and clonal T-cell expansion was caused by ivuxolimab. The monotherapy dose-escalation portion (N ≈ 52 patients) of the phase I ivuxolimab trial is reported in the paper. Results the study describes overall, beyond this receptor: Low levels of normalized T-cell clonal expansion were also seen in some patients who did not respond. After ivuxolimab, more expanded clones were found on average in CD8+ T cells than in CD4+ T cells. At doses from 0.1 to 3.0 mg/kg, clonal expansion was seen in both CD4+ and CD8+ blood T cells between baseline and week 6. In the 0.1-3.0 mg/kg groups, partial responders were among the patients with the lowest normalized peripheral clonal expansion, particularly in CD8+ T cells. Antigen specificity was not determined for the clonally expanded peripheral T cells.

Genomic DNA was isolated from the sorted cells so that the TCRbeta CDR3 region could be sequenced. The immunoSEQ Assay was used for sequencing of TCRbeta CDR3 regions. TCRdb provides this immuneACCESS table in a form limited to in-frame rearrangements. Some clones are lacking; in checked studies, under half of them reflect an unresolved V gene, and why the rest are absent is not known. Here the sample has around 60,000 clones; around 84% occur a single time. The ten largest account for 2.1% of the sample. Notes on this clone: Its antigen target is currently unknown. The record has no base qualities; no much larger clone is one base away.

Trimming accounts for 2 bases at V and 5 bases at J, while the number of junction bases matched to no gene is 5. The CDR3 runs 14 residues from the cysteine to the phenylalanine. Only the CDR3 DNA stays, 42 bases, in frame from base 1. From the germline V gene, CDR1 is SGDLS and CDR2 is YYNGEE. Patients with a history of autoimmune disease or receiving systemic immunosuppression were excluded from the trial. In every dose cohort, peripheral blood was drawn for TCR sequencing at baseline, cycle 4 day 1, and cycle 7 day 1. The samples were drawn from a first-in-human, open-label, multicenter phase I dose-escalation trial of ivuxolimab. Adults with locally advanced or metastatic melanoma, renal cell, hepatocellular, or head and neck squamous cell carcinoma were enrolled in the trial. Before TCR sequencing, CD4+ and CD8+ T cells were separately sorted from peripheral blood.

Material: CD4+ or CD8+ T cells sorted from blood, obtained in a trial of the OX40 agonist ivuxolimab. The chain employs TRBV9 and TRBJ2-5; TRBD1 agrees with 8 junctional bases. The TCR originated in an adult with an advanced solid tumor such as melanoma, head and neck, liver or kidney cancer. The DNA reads TGTGCCAGCAGCGTTAGCCAGGGGGCTGAGACCCAGTACTTC. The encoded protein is CASSVSQGAETQYF.